This T cell receptor (beta chain) was found in a study of CD8 T cells in Susac syndrome (dated by TCRdb to between 2018 and 2021). As for the study more broadly: Whether CD8+ T cell activation and differentiation in Susac syndrome was antigen driven was tested using repertoire sequencing. The clonality of the CD8+ T cell repertoire was compared across more than 9 healthy donors, some 14 Susac syndrome patients and about 16 multiple sclerosis patients.

The germline V gene encodes CDR1 SGDLS and CDR2 YYNGEE. From the cysteine up to the phenylalanine, the CDR3 has a length of 15 residues. Only CDR3 DNA remains: 45 bases, in frame from the first base. Germline trimming amounts to 4 bases on V and 4 bases on J, with 9 as the count of junction bases outside the gene matches. This clonotype has a single count. It has no known antigen specificity. One base away there is no much larger clone; base qualities are not given. Support from one read is weak. Peripheral blood CD8+ and CD4+ T cells from healthy donors, Susac syndrome patients and multiple sclerosis patients were profiled by high-throughput TCR beta sequencing. Treatment-naive patients with stable or active relapsing-remitting disease fulfilling revised McDonald criteria were used as multiple sclerosis controls. Bulk CD8+ and CD4+ T cells were purified by magnetic negative isolation, while CD8+ TEMRA cells were enriched using FACS. Blood was drawn into EDTA tubes, processed within 24 hours, and PBMCs were isolated by density gradient centrifugation. PBMCs intended for TCR sequencing were cryopreserved in liquid nitrogen and were subsequently thawed in a 37 degrees C water bath. The sorted or isolated CD4+, CD8+ and CD8+ TEMRA cells had a purity of 90% or higher.

On the study overall, not on this receptor specifically: The number of individuals in the TCR sequencing and HLA analysis was recognized as being relatively small.

RNA was extracted using the RNeasy kit, and about 0.45 to 1 ug of the RNA was reverse transcribed with random hexamers. TCR beta CDR3 regions were amplified with the immunoSEQ multiplex PCR assay covering 54 Vbeta and 13 Jbeta segments. Bias from PCR amplification was corrected by using a synthetic template baseline for primer optimization and for computational correction. The original methods were these. Reads were assigned to V, D and J genes according to IMGT and analyzed in immunoSEQ Analyzer, with only productive sequences retained. Clonality was computed as one minus Shannon entropy normalized by log2 of the number of productive unique sequences. For each patient and control, public and private clones were evaluated among the 100 most prevalent clones. Clones were defined as Susac-specific when absent from the healthy and MS cohorts, from about 1,100 published viral clones and from other ImmuneACCESS disease sequences. TCRdb redid the processing of the public reads, applying fastp at Q25 and MiXCR, and retained in-frame beta chains. CDR3 protein duplicates are merged, each entry listing the most common genes and DNA. Clone size and V and J calls follow TCRdb, not the original study. The sample table contains 200,000 to 250,000 distinct CDR3 sequences; only one count was recorded for roughly nine tenths of them. Clones ranked in the top ten supply 0.1% to 0.15% of the sample.

This sequence uses TRBV9 and TRBJ1-1; the junction holds 8 bases that match TRBD1. The receptor's source is a human donor with multiple sclerosis. Material: CD8+ T cells from PBMCs. The DNA reads TGTGCCAGCAGCCCAAGGACAGGGTTCGGCACTGAAGCTTTCTTT. Its coded protein is CASSPRTGFGTEAFF.